Here is one T cell receptor beta chain with its context. Profiling relied on immunoSEQ multiplex PCR, and the TCRdb table lists in-frame clones only, not all of them. The sample records around 60,000 clones, less than 95% being singletons. The CDR3 runs to 15 residues. After removal of 5 bases from V and 0 bases from J, the junction contained 5 bases not matched to a gene. Germline loops: CDR1 SGHNT, CDR2 YYREEE (reference sequence). The record originates from a study of preoperative IRX-2 immunotherapy in early breast cancer. Specified treatment: preoperative locoregional IRX-2 cytokine immunotherapy. Patients received preoperative, locoregional IRX-2 cytokine immunotherapy in a phase Ib study.

The chain recombines TRBV5-4 with TRBJ2-3, with 8 bases lining up with TRBD2. This TCR was recovered from a human donor with breast cancer. This sample was gathered from a patient treated with IRX-2 immunotherapy. The chain's CDR3 is CASRLAGTSTDTQYF. DNA of the CDR3: TGTGCCAGCAGATTAGCGGGAACTAGCACAGATACGCAGTATTTT.